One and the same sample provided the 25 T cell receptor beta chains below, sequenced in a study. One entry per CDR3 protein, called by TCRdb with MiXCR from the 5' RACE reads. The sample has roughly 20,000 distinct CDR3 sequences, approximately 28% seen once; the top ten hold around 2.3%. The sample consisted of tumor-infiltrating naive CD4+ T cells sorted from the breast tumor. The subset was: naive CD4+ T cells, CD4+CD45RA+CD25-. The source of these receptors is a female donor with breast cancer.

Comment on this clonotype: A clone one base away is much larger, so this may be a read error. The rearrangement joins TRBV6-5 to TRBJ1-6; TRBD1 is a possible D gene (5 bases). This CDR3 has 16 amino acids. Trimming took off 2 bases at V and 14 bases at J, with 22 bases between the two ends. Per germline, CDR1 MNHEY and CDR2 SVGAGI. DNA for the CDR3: TGTGCCAGCAGTTACATCAGGGACGGTCGATGGACAACCCTCCACTTT. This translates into CASSYIRDGRWTTLHF.

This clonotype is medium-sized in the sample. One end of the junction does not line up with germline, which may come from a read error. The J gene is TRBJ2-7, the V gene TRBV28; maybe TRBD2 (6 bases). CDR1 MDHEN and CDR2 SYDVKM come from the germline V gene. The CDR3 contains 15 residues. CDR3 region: CASMTSGVRSLEQYF. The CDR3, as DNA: TGCGCCAGCATGACGTCGGGGGTCCGCAGCCTGGAGCAGTACTTC.

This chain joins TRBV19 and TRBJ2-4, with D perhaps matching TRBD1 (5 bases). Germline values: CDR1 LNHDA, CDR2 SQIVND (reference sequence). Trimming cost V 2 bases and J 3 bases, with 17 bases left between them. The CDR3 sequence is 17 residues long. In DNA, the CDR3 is TGTGCCAGTAGTATAAGGGGTGGCTGGTCCGGCAAAAACATTCAGTACTTC. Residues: CASSIRGGWSGKNIQYF.

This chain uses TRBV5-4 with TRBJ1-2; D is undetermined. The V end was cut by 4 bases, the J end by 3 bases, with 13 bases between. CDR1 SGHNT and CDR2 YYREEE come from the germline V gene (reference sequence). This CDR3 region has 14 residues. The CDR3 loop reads CASSTPMGDYGYTF. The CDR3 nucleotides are TGTGCCAGCAGCACCCCGATGGGAGACTATGGCTACACCTTC.

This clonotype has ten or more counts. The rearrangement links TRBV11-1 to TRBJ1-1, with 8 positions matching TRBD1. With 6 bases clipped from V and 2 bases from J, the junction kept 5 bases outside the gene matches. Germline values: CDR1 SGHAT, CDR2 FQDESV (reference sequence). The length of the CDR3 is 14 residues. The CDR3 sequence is CASRGRGPNTEAFF. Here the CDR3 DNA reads TGTGCCAGCAGGGGCAGGGGGCCTAACACTGAAGCTTTCTTT.

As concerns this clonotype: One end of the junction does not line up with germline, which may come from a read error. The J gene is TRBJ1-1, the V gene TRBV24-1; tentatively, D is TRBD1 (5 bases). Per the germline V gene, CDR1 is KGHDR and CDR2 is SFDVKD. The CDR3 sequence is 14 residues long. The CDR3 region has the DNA TGTGCCACCAGTGGGGGCGGATCGAACACTGAAGCTTTCTTC. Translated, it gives CATSGGGSNTEAFF.

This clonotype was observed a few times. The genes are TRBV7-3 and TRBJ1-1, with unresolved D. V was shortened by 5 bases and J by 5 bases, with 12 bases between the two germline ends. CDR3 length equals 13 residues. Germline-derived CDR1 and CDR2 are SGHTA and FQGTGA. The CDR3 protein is CASSPQRETEAFF. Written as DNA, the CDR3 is TGTGCCAGCAGCCCCCAAAGGGAGACTGAAGCTTTCTTT.

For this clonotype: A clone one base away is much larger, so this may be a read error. The CDR3, as DNA: TGTGCCAGCAGCTCGACTAGCGGGAACGGGCAGTACTTC. It specifies CASSSTSGNGQYF. The chain has TRBV7-9 and TRBJ2-7, with 11 bases lining up with TRBD2. The CDR3 runs 13 residues. Per germline, CDR1 SEHNR and CDR2 FQNEAQ (reference sequence). With V trimmed by 4 bases and J by 9 bases, 5 bases remained unmatched.

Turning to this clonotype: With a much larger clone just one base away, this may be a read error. In DNA form, the CDR3 reads TGCAGCGCCAATAGCGGGACCTACAATGAGCAGTTCTTC. As protein: CSANSGTYNEQFF. J is TRBJ2-1 and V is TRBV29-1; 8 nucleotides agree with TRBD2. This CDR3 region has 13 residues. Germline values: CDR1 SQVTM, CDR2 ANQGSEA. V shed 7 bases and J 2 bases; nucleotides not matched to a gene: 4.

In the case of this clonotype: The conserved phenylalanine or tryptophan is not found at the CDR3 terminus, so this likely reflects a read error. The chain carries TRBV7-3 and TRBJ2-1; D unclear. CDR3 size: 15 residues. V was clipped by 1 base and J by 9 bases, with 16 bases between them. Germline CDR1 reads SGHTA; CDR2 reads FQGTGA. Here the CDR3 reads CASSLMMAAHTEQFL. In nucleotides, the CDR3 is TGTGCCAGCAGCTTAATGATGGCGGCCCACACTGAGCAGTTCCTC.

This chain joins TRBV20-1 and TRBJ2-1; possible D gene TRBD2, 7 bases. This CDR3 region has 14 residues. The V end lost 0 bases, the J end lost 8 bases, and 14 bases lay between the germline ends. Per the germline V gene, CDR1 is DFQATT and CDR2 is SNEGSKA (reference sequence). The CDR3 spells CSARDRRGGDEQFF. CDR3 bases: TGCAGTGCTAGAGATCGGAGGGGGGGGGATGAGCAGTTCTTC.

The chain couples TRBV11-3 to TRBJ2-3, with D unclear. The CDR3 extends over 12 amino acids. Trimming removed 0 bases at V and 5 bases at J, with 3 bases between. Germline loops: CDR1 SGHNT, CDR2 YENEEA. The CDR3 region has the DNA TGTGCCAGCAGCTTAGATAGAGATACGCAGTATTTT. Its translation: CASSLDRDTQYF. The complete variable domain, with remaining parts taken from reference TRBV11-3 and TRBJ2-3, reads EAGVVQSPRYKIIEKKQPVAFWCNPISGHNTLYWYLQNLGQGPELLIRYENEEAVDDSQLPKDRFSAERLKGVDSTLKIQPAELGDSAVYLCASSLDRDTQYFGPGTRLTVL.

CDR3 residues: CASCGDQDGTGELFF. The CDR3 DNA is TGTGCCAGCTGTGGGGATCAGGATGGCACCGGGGAGCTGTTTTTT. The rearrangement links TRBV3-1 to TRBJ2-2; D ambiguous. Germline V gives CDR1 LGHDT, CDR2 YNNKEL (reference sequence). The CDR3 extends over 15 amino acids. V gave up 8 bases and J gave up 4 bases, with 17 bases separating them.

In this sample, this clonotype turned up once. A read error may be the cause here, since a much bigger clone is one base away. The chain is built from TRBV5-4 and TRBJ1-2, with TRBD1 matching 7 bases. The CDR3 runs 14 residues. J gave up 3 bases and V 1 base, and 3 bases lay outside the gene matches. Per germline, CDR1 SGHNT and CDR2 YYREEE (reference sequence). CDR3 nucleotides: TGTGCCAGCAGCTTGACTGGACAGGACTATGGCTACACCTTC. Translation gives CASSLTGQDYGYTF. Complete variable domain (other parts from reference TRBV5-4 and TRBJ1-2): ETGVTQSPTHLIKTRGQQVTLRCSSQSGHNTVSWYQQALGQGPQFIFQYYREEENGRGNFPPRFSGLQFPNYSSELNVNALELDDSALYLCASSLTGQDYGYTFGSGTRLTVV.

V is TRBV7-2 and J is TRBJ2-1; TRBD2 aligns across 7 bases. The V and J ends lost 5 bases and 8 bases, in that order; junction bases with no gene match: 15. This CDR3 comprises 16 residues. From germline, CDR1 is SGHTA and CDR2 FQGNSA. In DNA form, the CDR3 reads TGTGCCAGCAGCCCACCAAAGGGGCGCCGGGAGGATGAGCAGTTCTTC. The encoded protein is CASSPPKGRREDEQFF.

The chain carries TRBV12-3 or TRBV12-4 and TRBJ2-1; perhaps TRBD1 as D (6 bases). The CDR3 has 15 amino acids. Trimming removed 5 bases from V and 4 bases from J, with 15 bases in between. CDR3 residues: CASSKDSNIYNEQFF. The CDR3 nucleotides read TGTGCCAGCAGTAAGGACAGTAATATATACAATGAGCAGTTCTTC.

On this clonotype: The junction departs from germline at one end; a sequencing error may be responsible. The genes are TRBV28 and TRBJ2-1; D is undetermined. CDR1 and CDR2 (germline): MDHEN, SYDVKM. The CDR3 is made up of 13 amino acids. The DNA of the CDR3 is TGTGCCAGCAGCTTATCCCCCGTCAATGAGCAGTTCTTC. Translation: CASSLSPVNEQFF.

In DNA form, the CDR3 reads TGTGCCAGCCGTGGACAAGACTCCTACGAGCAGTACTTC. Translated: CASRGQDSYEQYF. The chain combines TRBV18 with TRBJ2-7; possibly TRBD1 for D (5 bases). CDR1 KGHSH and CDR2 LQKENI come from the germline V gene. The CDR3 consists of 13 residues. Trimming removed 8 bases at V and 0 bases at J, with 11 bases between.

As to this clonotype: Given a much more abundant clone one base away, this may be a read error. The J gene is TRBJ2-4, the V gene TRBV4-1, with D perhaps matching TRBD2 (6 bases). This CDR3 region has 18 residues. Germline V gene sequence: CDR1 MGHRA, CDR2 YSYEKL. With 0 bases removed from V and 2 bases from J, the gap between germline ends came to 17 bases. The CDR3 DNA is TGCGCCAGCAGCCAAGACGACGGGGACTCGATAACCAAAAACATTCAGTACTTC. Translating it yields CASSQDDGDSITKNIQYF.

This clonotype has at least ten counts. CDR3 residues: CASSLTGRGTEAFF. The CDR3 DNA reads TGTGCCAGCAGCTTAACAGGCCGGGGCACTGAAGCTTTCTTT. The V gene is TRBV11-3, the J gene TRBJ1-1, with D maybe TRBD1 (5 bases). CDR3 length: 14 amino acids. CDR1 and CDR2 from the germline V gene are SGHNT and YENEEA. V was shortened by 2 bases and J by 4 bases, with 11 bases between the two germline ends.

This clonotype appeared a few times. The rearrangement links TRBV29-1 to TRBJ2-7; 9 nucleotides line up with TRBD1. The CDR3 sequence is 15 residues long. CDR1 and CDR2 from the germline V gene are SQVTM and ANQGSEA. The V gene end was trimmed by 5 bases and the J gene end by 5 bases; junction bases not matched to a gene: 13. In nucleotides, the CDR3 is TGCAGCGTTACCACCTCCGGGACAGGGCTCCACGAGCAGTACTTC. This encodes CSVTTSGTGLHEQYF.

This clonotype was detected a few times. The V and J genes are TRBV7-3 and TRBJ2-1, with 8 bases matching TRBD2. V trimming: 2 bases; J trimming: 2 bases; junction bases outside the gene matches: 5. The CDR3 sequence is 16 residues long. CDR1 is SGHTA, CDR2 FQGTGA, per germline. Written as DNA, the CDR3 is TGTGCCAGCAGCTTAGAGGGAGCGGGAGCCTACAATGAGCAGTTCTTC. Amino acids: CASSLEGAGAYNEQFF.

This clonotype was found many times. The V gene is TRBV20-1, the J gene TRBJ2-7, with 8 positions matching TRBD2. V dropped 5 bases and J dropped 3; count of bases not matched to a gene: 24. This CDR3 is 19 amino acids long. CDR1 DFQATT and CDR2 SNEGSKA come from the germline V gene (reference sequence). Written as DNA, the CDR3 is TGCAGTGCTTTGGATGAGGTAGCGGGACGTACTAGGGGAATCTACGAGCAGTACTTC. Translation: CSALDEVAGRTRGIYEQYF.

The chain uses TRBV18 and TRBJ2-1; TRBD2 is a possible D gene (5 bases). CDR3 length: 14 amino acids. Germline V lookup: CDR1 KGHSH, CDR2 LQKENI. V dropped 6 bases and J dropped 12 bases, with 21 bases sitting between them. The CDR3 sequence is CASSELLVGDGQFF. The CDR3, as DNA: TGTGCCAGCTCCGAATTACTAGTGGGAGATGGGCAGTTCTTC. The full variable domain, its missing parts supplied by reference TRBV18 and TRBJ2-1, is NAGVMQNPRHLVRRRGQEARLRCSPMKGHSHVYWYRQLPEEGLKFMVYLQKENIIDESGMPKERFSAEFPKEGPSILRIQQVVRGDSAAYFCASSELLVGDGQFFGPGTRLTVL.

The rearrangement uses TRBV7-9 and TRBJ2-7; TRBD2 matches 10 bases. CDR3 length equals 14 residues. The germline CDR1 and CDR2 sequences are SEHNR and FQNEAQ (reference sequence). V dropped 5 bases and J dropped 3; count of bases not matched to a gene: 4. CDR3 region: CASSPGLAVYEQYF. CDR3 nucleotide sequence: TGTGCCAGCAGCCCCGGACTAGCGGTCTACGAGCAGTACTTC.